The 31 T cell receptor beta chains given below trace back to one sample, sequenced in a study of cytomegalovirus exposure and HLA in healthy donors. PCR was performed using 60 Vbeta and 13 Jbeta primers. The data were produced by immunoSEQ multiplex PCR, yet TCRdb's version contains in-frame clones alone and is incomplete. The top ten hold 9.5% to 12% of the sample, which has some 150,000 clones, 80% to 90% seen once. The sequenced sample was PBMCs. These receptors came from a man aged 50 to 60 in good health and CMV-seropositive.

The chain recombines TRBV18 with TRBJ1-2; D gene unclear. In germline, CDR1 is KGHSH, CDR2 LQKENI. The CDR3 has 14 amino acids. V was trimmed by 3 bases and J by 0 bases, leaving 8 bases between them. The CDR3 region is CASSPGQTNYGYTF. The CDR3 region has the DNA TGTGCCAGCTCACCTGGGCAGACTAACTATGGCTACACCTTC.

This clone has just a few counts. The chain recombines TRBV5-8 with TRBJ1-2; possible D gene TRBD1, 5 bases. The CDR3 covers 13 residues. V was cut by 0 bases and J by 5 bases, with 8 bases left in between. Germline CDR1 and CDR2: SGHTS and YDEGEE. For the CDR3, the DNA is TGTGCCAGCAGCTTGGCAGGGAAGTATGGCTACACCTTC. This sequence encodes CASSLAGKYGYTF.

This chain connects TRBV9 to TRBJ2-1; 12 bases line up with TRBD2. The germline V gene has CDR1 SGDLS and CDR2 YYNGEE. V shed 4 bases, J shed 0 bases, and the junction held 8 bases outside the gene matches. The CDR3 totals 18 residues. CDR3 loop: CASSLGLAGPSSYNEQFF. The CDR3 DNA sequence: TGTGCCAGCAGCTTAGGACTAGCGGGACCGAGCTCCTACAATGAGCAGTTCTTC. The full variable domain, rest sourced from reference TRBV9 and TRBJ2-1, is DSGVTQTPKHLITATGQRVTLRCSPRSGDLSVYWYQQSLDQGLQFLIQYYNGEERAKGNILERFSAQQFPDLHSELNLSSLELGDSALYFCASSLGLAGPSSYNEQFFGPGTRLTVL.

V gene TRBV5-6 combines with J gene TRBJ2-2; possibly TRBD1 for D (6 bases). Trimming shortened V by 4 bases and J by 3 bases, and 10 bases separated the two germline ends. Germline V CDR1 and CDR2: SGHDT, YYEEEE. The CDR3 runs 14 residues. The CDR3 loop is CASSQYRDTGELFF. CDR3 DNA: TGTGCCAGCAGCCAATACAGGGACACCGGGGAGCTGTTTTTT. Using reference TRBV5-6 and TRBJ2-2 for the parts outside the CDR3, the full variable domain is DAGVTQSPTHLIKTRGQQVTLRCSPKSGHDTVSWYQQALGQGPQFIFQYYEEEERQRGNFPDRFSGHQFPNYSSELNVNALLLGDSALYLCASSQYRDTGELFFGEGSRLTVL.

The genes are TRBV4-2 and TRBJ2-5; TRBD2 agrees at 15 bases. This CDR3 is 18 amino acids long. Trimming cost V 0 bases and J 5 bases; bases outside gene matches: 7. Looked up from germline, CDR1 is LGHNA and CDR2 is YNFKEQ. CDR3 bases: TGTGCCAGCAGCCAAGAGGGGACTAGCGGGGGGATCGGTGAGACCCAGTACTTC. Translated: CASSQEGTSGGIGETQYF.

The V call is TRBV5-5, the J call TRBJ2-7; D might be TRBD2 (6 bases). Germline lookup yields CDR1 SGHKS and CDR2 YYEKEE (reference sequence). The CDR3 spans 15 residues. V was clipped by 2 bases and J by 2 bases, with 14 bases between them. The CDR3 bases are TGTGCCAGCAGCTTAGCAAAGGAGGGTCCCTACGAGCAGTACTTC. Translated, it gives CASSLAKEGPYEQYF.

The chain employs TRBV27 and TRBJ2-1; 14 bases line up with TRBD2. Germline lookup yields CDR1 MNHEY and CDR2 SMNVEV (reference sequence). This CDR3 is built from 14 residues. The ends lost 10 bases at V and 10 bases at J; junction bases unmatched: 9. The CDR3 nucleotides read TGTGCCACGACCGGACTAGCGGGAGGTGGGGAGCAGTTCTTC. Translation gives CATTGLAGGGEQFF.

V is TRBV7-9 and J is TRBJ2-2, with D uncertain. This CDR3 region has 13 residues. CDR1 and CDR2 from the germline V gene are SEHNR and FQNEAQ (reference sequence). Trimming left V 1 base short and J 6 bases short, with 6 bases between. The CDR3 nucleotides read TGTGCCAGCAGCTTAGAGAGCGCCGGGGAGCTGTTTTTT. Encoded protein: CASSLESAGELFF.

The chain has TRBV11-2 and TRBJ2-6, with TRBD1 identical over 7 bases. Germline assignment: CDR1 SGHAT and CDR2 FQNNGV. V lost 4 bases to trimming and J lost 2 bases; unmatched junction nucleotides: 2. The CDR3 spans 15 residues. The CDR3 nucleotides read TGTGCCAGCAGCTGGCAGGGGGCTGGGGCCAACGTCCTGACTTTC. Translating gives CASSWQGAGANVLTF.

Only a few counts were recorded for this clone. The J gene is TRBJ1-2, the V gene TRBV2; maybe TRBD1 (6 bases). Trimming took 5 bases from V and 6 from J, leaving 19 bases between them. CDR3 size: 15 residues. CDR1 is SNHLY, CDR2 FYNNEI, per germline. The CDR3 loop is CASSPRTVPGDGYTF. For the CDR3, the DNA is TGTGCCAGCAGTCCCCGGACAGTACCCGGAGATGGCTACACCTTC.

The chain links TRBV2 to TRBJ1-1; D gene uncertain. The germline V and J ends were trimmed by 5 bases and 4 bases, with 14 bases remaining between them. The germline V gene has CDR1 SNHLY and CDR2 FYNNEI. CDR3 size: 14 residues. The CDR3 sequence is CASSQEEGSTEAFF. The CDR3 bases are TGTGCCAGCAGTCAGGAGGAGGGTAGCACTGAAGCTTTCTTT.

The CDR3 loop is CASSQASGGTDTQYF. In DNA, the CDR3 is TGTGCCAGCAGCCAGGCTAGCGGGGGGACAGATACGCAGTATTTT. The chain carries TRBV4-2 and TRBJ2-3; 11 bases align to TRBD2. After removal of 3 bases from V and 3 bases from J, the junction contained 2 bases not matched to a gene. In germline, CDR1 is LGHNA, CDR2 YNFKEQ. CDR3 size: 15 residues.

The V call is TRBV19, the J call TRBJ2-5; D not resolved. Germline-derived CDR1 and CDR2 are LNHDA and SQIVND (reference sequence). V lost 7 bases, J lost 1 base, and 13 bases lay in between. This CDR3 has 14 amino acids. The CDR3: CASTPSYGQETQYF. The DNA of the CDR3 is TGTGCCAGTACCCCGTCGTACGGCCAAGAGACCCAGTACTTC.

The chain combines TRBV7-2 with TRBJ1-6; D unresolved. This CDR3 region has 15 residues. In germline, CDR1 is SGHTA, CDR2 FQGNSA. V lost 0 bases to trimming and J lost 9 bases, with 12 bases between them. The CDR3: CASSLAGGVSSPLHF. As DNA, the CDR3 is TGTGCCAGCAGCTTAGCGGGAGGAGTCAGTTCACCCCTCCACTTT. Looking up the rest from reference TRBV7-2 and TRBJ1-6 gives the full variable domain: GAGVSQSPSNKVTEKGKDVELRCDPISGHTALYWYRQSLGQGLEFLIYFQGNSAPDKSGLPSDRFSAERTGGSVSTLTIQRTQQEDSAVYLCASSLAGGVSSPLHFGNGTRLTVT.

This clone was seen a single time. J is TRBJ1-2 and V is TRBV5-1, with 9 bases aligning to TRBD1. Germline V gives CDR1 SGHRS, CDR2 YFSETQ. V shed 4 bases, J shed 2 bases, and the junction held 6 bases outside the gene matches. The CDR3 covers 15 residues. CDR3 in amino acids: CASSATGGGNYGYTF. As DNA, the CDR3 is TGCGCCAGCAGCGCGACAGGGGGAGGAAACTATGGCTACACCTTC.

On this clone itself: Distinct nucleotide sequences in the sample also encode this CDR3. This chain uses TRBV9 with TRBJ1-5; D not certain. Germline V gene data show CDR1 as SGDLS and CDR2 as YYNGEE. The germline V and J ends were trimmed by 2 bases and 2 bases, with 8 bases remaining between them. This CDR3 region has 14 residues. CDR3 nucleotide sequence: TGTGCCAGCAGCGTGACCGGGGGCAATCAGCCCCAGCATTTT. It codes for CASSVTGGNQPQHF. Complete variable domain (other parts from reference TRBV9 and TRBJ1-5): DSGVTQTPKHLITATGQRVTLRCSPRSGDLSVYWYQQSLDQGLQFLIQYYNGEERAKGNILERFSAQQFPDLHSELNLSSLELGDSALYFCASSVTGGNQPQHFGDGTRLSIL.

The genes are TRBV7-2 and TRBJ2-3; possibly TRBD2 for D (5 bases). The CDR3 has 14 amino acids. The germline V gene encodes CDR1 SGHTA and CDR2 FQGNSA. V lost 5 bases and J 6 bases, leaving 15 bases between the germline ends. DNA for the CDR3: TGTGCCAGCAGCCTCGGTACGGGATCCGATACGCAGTATTTT. It is translated as CASSLGTGSDTQYF.

V gene TRBV20-1 combines with J gene TRBJ2-5; 8 bases match TRBD2. Losses at the gene ends were 3 bases for V and 9 bases for J; bases not matched to a gene: 3. Germline V lookup: CDR1 DFQATT, CDR2 SNEGSKA (reference sequence). CDR3 length: 11 residues. The CDR3: CSARLGRAQYF. The CDR3 DNA sequence: TGCAGTGCTAGGCTCGGGAGGGCCCAGTACTTC.

The rearrangement links TRBV14 to TRBJ2-1, with 7 nucleotides matching TRBD1. From germline, CDR1 is SGHDN and CDR2 FVKESK. The CDR3 length is 14 residues. Trimming removed 4 bases from V and 5 bases from J; junction bases left unmatched: 5. This CDR3 reads CASSRGQLHNEQFF. The DNA for the CDR3 is TGTGCCAGCAGCCGGGGACAGCTGCACAATGAGCAGTTCTTC. Complete variable domain (other parts from reference TRBV14 and TRBJ2-1): EAGVTQFPSHSVIEKGQTVTLRCDPISGHDNLYWYRRVMGKEIKFLLHFVKESKQDESGMPNNRFLAERTGGTYSTLKVQPAELEDSGVYFCASSRGQLHNEQFFGPGTRLTVL.

This clone was seen more than once but under ten times. The chain joins TRBV7-9 to TRBJ2-6; D remains unclear. CDR3 length: 14 residues. Germline CDR1 and CDR2: SEHNR and FQNEAQ (reference sequence). Trimming cost V 5 bases and J 0 bases, with 5 bases left between them. The chain's CDR3 is CASSDNSGANVLTF. The CDR3, as DNA: TGTGCCAGCAGCGACAACTCTGGGGCCAACGTCCTGACTTTC.

V is TRBV4-2 and J is TRBJ2-5, with TRBD1 matching over 7 bases. Near its end, the DNA agrees better with TRBJ2-7, so the J call may be wrong. Germline-derived CDR1 and CDR2 are LGHNA and YNFKEQ. The CDR3 is 17 residues long. CDR3 region: CASSQNPQGVNSYEQYF. Here the CDR3 DNA reads TGTGCCAGCAGCCAAAACCCCCAGGGGGTTAACTCCTACGAGCAGTACTTC.

The chain combines TRBV11-2 with TRBJ2-2; no firm D call. V dropped 1 base and J dropped 5 bases, with 5 bases sitting between them. Germline CDR1 is SGHAT and CDR2 is FQNNGV. The CDR3 spans 13 residues. The CDR3 sequence: CASSLGSTGELFF. The CDR3 nucleotides are TGTGCCAGCAGCTTAGGGAGTACCGGGGAGCTGTTTTTT.

The gene calls are TRBV19 and TRBJ1-3; 9 bases are a match to TRBD1. The ends lost 8 bases at V and 3 bases at J; junction bases unmatched: 11. Germline-derived CDR1 and CDR2 are LNHDA and SQIVND (reference sequence). The CDR3 consists of 16 residues. In DNA form, the CDR3 reads TGTGCCAGTCGCCCAGGGACAGGGAGGAATGGAAACACCATATATTTT. The encoded protein is CASRPGTGRNGNTIYF. Full variable domain (missing parts from reference TRBV19 and TRBJ1-3): DGGITQSPKYLFRKEGQNVTLSCEQNLNHDAMYWYRQDPGQGLRLIYYSQIVNDFQKGDIAEGYSVSREKKESFPLTVTSAQKNPTAFYLCASRPGTGRNGNTIYFGEGSWLTVV.

This sequence joins TRBV28 and TRBJ1-1; D might be TRBD1 (5 bases). Germline loops: CDR1 MDHEN, CDR2 SYDVKM. V was shortened by 5 bases and J by 4 bases, with 17 bases between the two germline ends. CDR3 length: 15 residues. The CDR3 nucleotides read TGTGCCAGCAGTATATCTACAGGCGTGGGCACTGAAGCTTTCTTT. Translated: CASSISTGVGTEAFF.

The chain combines TRBV2 with TRBJ2-2; 7 bases match TRBD2. CDR3 length: 14 residues. Per germline, CDR1 SNHLY and CDR2 FYNNEI. The trim removed 7 bases at V and 1 base at J, leaving 3 bases unmatched. CDR3 protein: CASNKRGNTGELFF. The CDR3 nucleotides are TGTGCCAGCAATAAGCGGGGGAACACCGGGGAGCTGTTTTTT.

V and J are TRBV5-1 and TRBJ1-1; 9 positions agree with TRBD1. V gave up 4 bases and J gave up 1 base; unmatched junction bases: 2. CDR1 and CDR2 from the germline V gene are SGHRS and YFSETQ. The CDR3 is made up of 14 amino acids. The CDR3 here is CASSTGGSNTEAFF. In DNA, the CDR3 is TGCGCCAGCAGCACAGGGGGCTCGAACACTGAAGCTTTCTTT.

This clone was found a few times. The rearrangement joins TRBV28 to TRBJ2-5; D not resolved. Germline V gene lookup returns CDR1 MDHEN and CDR2 SYDVKM. The CDR3 is 12 residues long. Deletions cut 5 bases from V and 2 bases from J, with 6 bases between. In DNA, the CDR3 is TGTGCCAGCAGTCTTTTTCAAGAGACCCAGTACTTC. Protein product: CASSLFQETQYF.

The rearrangement uses TRBV18 and TRBJ2-2; D uncertain. The CDR3 spans 16 residues. Trimming removed 6 bases from V and 5 bases from J, with 19 bases in between. Germline CDR1 reads KGHSH; CDR2 reads LQKENI. This CDR3 reads CASSQRDGFGTGELFF. Here the CDR3 DNA reads TGTGCCAGCTCTCAAAGAGACGGGTTCGGGACCGGGGAGCTGTTTTTT.

The rearrangement links TRBV18 to TRBJ1-1, with 8 positions matching TRBD1. Germline CDR1 reads KGHSH; CDR2 reads LQKENI. The V gene end was trimmed by 1 base and the J gene end by 8 bases; junction bases not matched to a gene: 9. The CDR3 totals 15 residues. The CDR3 nucleotides read TGTGCCAGCTCACCACTCGACAGGGGAGGAAGGGAAGCTTTCTTT. Translation: CASSPLDRGGREAFF.

Here the CDR3 DNA reads TGCGCCAGCAGCCCGTCGGACCAGCGGGGAGAGACCCAGTACTTC. Protein product: CASSPSDQRGETQYF. This rearrangement joins TRBV5-1 to TRBJ2-5, with 7 bases matching TRBD2. V lost 4 bases, J lost 4 bases, and 10 bases stayed unmatched. CDR3 length: 15 amino acids. From germline, CDR1 is SGHRS and CDR2 YFSETQ. The entire variable domain, with the rest obtained from reference TRBV5-1 and TRBJ2-5, is as follows: KAGVTQTPRYLIKTRGQQVTLSCSPISGHRSVSWYQQTPGQGLQFLFEYFSETQRNKGNFPGRFSGRQFSNSRSEMNVSTLELGDSALYLCASSPSDQRGETQYFGPGTRLLVL.

The J gene is TRBJ1-4, the V gene TRBV9; maybe TRBD1 (5 bases). Germline lookup yields CDR1 SGDLS and CDR2 YYNGEE. V lost 4 bases and J 3 bases, leaving 10 bases between the germline ends. The CDR3 is 14 amino acids. This chain's CDR3 is CASSPGESNEKLFF. CDR3 in DNA: TGTGCCAGCAGCCCGGGGGAGTCTAATGAAAAACTGTTTTTT. Looking up the rest from reference TRBV9 and TRBJ1-4 gives the full variable domain: DSGVTQTPKHLITATGQRVTLRCSPRSGDLSVYWYQQSLDQGLQFLIQYYNGEERAKGNILERFSAQQFPDLHSELNLSSLELGDSALYFCASSPGESNEKLFFGSGTQLSVL.